The clone carrying this TCR beta chain came up many times. Diagnoses were established using clinical symptoms, serum thyroxine and TRAb, thyroid ultrasound and orbital computed tomography. The data stem from a study of T cells in Graves' hyperthyroidism and ophthalmopathy. Amplification yielded TCR beta CDR3 regions, with RNA transcripts as the source. The TCR CDR3 was amplified in a first-round RT-PCR using the HTBI primer set. TCRdb passed the multiplex PCR reads through MiXCR, listing each CDR3 protein once. The table has about 530,000 distinct CDR3 sequences, under 20% seen once. In germline, CDR1 is SEHNR, CDR2 FQNEAQ (reference sequence). The CDR3 contains 14 residues. The V and J ends lost 0 bases and 4 bases respectively, with 9 bases between them.

This TCR was sampled from a woman younger than 35 with Graves' ophthalmopathy. Sequences were obtained from blood. The chain couples TRBV7-9 to TRBJ1-1; D not resolved. CDR3 protein: CASSLARGRTEAFF. The CDR3 DNA reads as TGTGCCAGCAGCTTAGCGCGGGGTCGCACTGAAGCTTTCTTT.